This paragraph reports one T cell receptor beta chain. Its antigen is not identified. CD4+ cells yielded CD45RA+ naive and CD45RA-negative memory subsets. These data originate in a study of shared clonotypes between healthy human individuals. General study points: The study generally estimated greater richness for naive than memory subsets.

Here immunoSEQ multiplex PCR was the method, and the copy in TCRdb shows in-frame clones only, minus some. The profile covers 800,000 to 1,200,000 clones, with 78% appearing a single time and approximately 0.5% taken by the ten largest. The CDR3 sequence is 15 residues long. Germline V lookup: CDR1 MNHEY, CDR2 SVGAGI. V trimming: 0 bases; J trimming: 9 bases; junction bases outside the gene matches: 4. The receptor was derived from a young man in good health. Some clones in this sample may be carry-over from other donors' samples. The chain couples TRBV6-5 to TRBJ2-1; 11 positions agree with TRBD2. The material sequenced was memory CD4+ T cells from PBMCs. Sample subset: CD45RA-negative fraction. CDR3 bases: TGTGCCAGCAGTTACTCGACTAGCGGGAAATCTGAGCAGTTCTTC. Translation gives CASSYSTSGKSEQFF.